This T cell receptor (beta chain) originates from a study of Ad26.COV2.S vaccination and SARS-CoV-2 variants. CDR1 PRHDT and CDR2 FYEKMQ come from the germline V gene (reference sequence). The CDR3 loop spans 13 amino acids. Trimming took off 2 bases at V and 3 bases at J, with 5 bases between the two ends. Treatment denoted: around 19 received Ad26.COV2.S at low or high dose, single or two shots; about 5 received placebo; per-sample allocation not given. Repertoires come from day 63 after the first vaccine or placebo injection. An Ad26 vector expressing Wuhan-strain SARS-CoV-2 spike constituted the vaccine. Study results and limitations: People who got the vaccine had more spike-specific TCR breadth than people who got placebo.

Worth noting for this clone: The antigen is not known.

Clones were read by immunoSEQ multiplex PCR, and TCRdb kept only the in-frame ones, dropping some. The sample has 350,000 to 450,000 clones; about 88% are singletons. This receptor was obtained from a person aged 18-65 years who received the Ad26.COV2.S COVID-19 vaccine or a placebo. Sequenced here: peripheral blood, sampled in a trial of Ad26.COV2.S vaccine versus placebo. This chain links TRBV13 with TRBJ2-1; D is unclear. The CDR3: CASSLLYYNEQFF. DNA of the CDR3: TGTGCCAGCAGCTTACTCTACTACAATGAGCAGTTCTTC.